This TCR beta chain comes out of a study of CD8 T cells in ankylosing spondylitis. Study-wide results and limits: Researchers reportedly found disease-linked clones significantly enriched in matched ankylosing spondylitis synovial fluid. Disease-linked clones bore a CD8+ phenotype and were relatively rare in peripheral blood. Among TCR beta sequences, a motif of 7 to 9 highly homologous variants appeared characteristic of ankylosing spondylitis blood.

About this clonotype: Its antigen is not identified.

Each CDR3 protein gets one entry after TCRdb re-called the 5' RACE reads with MiXCR. The profile shows 400,000 to 450,000 distinct CDR3 sequences, 15% to 20% of them singletons. Sequencing was carried out using blood, either unsorted or a sorted T cell fraction (not recorded which). This clonotype originated in a male donor with ankylosing spondylitis.

CDR3 in DNA: TGCGCCAGCAGCTTGGTACCGGGCGGGGGTAGCAATACGCAGTATTTT. It codes for CASSLVPGGGSNTQYF. This chain joins TRBV5-1 and TRBJ2-3, with 7 bases that match TRBD2. V lost 0 bases and J lost 7; bases outside the gene matches: 11. This CDR3 has 16 amino acids. CDR1 and CDR2 (germline): SGHRS, YFSETQ.